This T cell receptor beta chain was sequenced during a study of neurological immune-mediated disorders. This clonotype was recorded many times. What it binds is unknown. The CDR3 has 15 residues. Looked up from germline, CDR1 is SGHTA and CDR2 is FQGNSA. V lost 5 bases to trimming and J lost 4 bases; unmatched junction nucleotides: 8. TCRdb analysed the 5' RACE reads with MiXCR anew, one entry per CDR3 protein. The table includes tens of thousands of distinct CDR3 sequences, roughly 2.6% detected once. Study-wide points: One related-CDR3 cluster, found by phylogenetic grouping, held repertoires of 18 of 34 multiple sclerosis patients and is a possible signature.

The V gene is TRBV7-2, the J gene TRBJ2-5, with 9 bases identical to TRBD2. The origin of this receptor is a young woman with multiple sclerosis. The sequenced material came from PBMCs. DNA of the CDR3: TGTGCCAGCAGCGTAGGGACTAGCCGTCCAGAGACCCAGTACTTC. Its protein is CASSVGTSRPETQYF.